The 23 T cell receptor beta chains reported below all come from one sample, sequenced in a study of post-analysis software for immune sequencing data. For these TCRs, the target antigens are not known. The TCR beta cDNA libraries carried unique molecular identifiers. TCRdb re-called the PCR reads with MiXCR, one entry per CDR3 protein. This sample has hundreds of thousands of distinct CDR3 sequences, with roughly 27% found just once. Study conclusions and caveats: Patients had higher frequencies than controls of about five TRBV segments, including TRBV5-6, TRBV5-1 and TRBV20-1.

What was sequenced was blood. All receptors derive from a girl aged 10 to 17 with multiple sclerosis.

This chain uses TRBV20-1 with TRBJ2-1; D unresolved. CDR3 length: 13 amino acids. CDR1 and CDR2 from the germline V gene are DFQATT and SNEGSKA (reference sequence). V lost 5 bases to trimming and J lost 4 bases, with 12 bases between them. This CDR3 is CSAARSTYNEQFF. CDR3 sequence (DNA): TGCAGTGCTGCGCGATCCACTTACAATGAGCAGTTCTTC.

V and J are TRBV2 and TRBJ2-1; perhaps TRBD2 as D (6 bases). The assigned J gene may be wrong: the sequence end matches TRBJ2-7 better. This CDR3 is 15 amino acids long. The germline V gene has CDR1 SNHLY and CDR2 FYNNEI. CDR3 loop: CASSEAGFSYNEQYF. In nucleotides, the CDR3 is TGTGCCAGCAGTGAGGCGGGGTTCTCCTACAATGAGCAGTACTTC.

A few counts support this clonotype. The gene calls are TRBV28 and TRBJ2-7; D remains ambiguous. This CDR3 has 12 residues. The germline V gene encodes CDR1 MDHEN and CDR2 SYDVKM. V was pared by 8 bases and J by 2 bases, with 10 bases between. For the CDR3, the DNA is TGTGCCAGCCGGCCAACAACCTACGAGCAGTACTTC. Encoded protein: CASRPTTYEQYF.

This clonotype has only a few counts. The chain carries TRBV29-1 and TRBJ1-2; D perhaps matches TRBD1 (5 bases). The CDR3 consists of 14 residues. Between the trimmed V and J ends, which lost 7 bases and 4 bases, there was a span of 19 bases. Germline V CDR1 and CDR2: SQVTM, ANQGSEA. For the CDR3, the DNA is TGCAGCGCCCAAAAAAGCCAACAGGCCTATGGCTACACCTTC. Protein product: CSAQKSQQAYGYTF.

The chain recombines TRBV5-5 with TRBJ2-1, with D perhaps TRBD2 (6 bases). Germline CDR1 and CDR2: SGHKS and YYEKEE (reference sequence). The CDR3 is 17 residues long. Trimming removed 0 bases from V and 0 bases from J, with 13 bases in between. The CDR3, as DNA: TGTGCCAGCAGCTTGGTTGGAGGGAAAAGCTCCTACAATGAGCAGTTCTTC. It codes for CASSLVGGKSSYNEQFF.

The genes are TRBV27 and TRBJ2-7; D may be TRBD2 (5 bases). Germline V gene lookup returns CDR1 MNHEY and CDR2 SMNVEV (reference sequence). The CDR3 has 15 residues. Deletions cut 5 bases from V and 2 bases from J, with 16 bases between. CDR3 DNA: TGTGCCAGCAGTCCGAAGCGGTTCCCGCCCTACGAGCAGTACTTC. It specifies CASSPKRFPPYEQYF.

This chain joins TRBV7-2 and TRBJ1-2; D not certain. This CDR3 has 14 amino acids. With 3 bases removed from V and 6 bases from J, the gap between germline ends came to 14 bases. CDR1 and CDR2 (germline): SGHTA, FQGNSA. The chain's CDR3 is CASSFFGSRDGYTF. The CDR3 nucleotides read TGTGCCAGCAGCTTTTTTGGGAGCCGTGATGGCTACACCTTC.

CDR3 sequence reads: CASSLRAGAGNEQFF. The DNA for the CDR3 is TGTGCCAGCAGCTTAAGGGCGGGAGCGGGGAATGAGCAGTTCTTC. This rearrangement joins TRBV7-2 to TRBJ2-1, with 7 bases fitting TRBD2. After removal of 2 bases from V and 7 bases from J, the junction contained 8 bases not matched to a gene. CDR3 length: 15 amino acids. CDR1 SGHTA and CDR2 FQGNSA come from the germline V gene.

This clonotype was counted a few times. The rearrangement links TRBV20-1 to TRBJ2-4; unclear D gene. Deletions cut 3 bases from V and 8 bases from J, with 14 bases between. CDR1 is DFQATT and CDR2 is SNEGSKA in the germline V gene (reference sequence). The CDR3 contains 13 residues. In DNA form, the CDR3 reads TGCAGTGCTAGGCTGCCCGCAGTGGACATTCAGTACTTC. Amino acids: CSARLPAVDIQYF.

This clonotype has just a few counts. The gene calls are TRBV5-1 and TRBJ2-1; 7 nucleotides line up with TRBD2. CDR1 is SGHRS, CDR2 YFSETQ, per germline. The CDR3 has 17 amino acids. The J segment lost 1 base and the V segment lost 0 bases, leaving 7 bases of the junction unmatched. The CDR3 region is CASSLVGQRGSYNEQFF. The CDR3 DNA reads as TGCGCCAGCAGCTTGGTGGGTCAGCGGGGTTCCTACAATGAGCAGTTCTTC.

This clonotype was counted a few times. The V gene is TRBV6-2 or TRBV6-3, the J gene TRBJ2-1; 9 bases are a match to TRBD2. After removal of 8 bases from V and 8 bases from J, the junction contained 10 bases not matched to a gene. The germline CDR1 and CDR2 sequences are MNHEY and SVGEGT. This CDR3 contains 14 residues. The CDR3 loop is CASQGSGSRDEQFF. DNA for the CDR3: TGTGCCAGCCAGGGTAGCGGGAGTAGGGATGAGCAGTTCTTC.

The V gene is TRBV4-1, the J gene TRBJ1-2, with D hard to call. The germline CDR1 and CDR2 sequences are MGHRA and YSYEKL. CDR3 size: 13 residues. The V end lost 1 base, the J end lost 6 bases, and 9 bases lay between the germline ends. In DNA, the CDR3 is TGCGCCAGCAGCCAAGCAACAACAAATGGCTACACCTTC. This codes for CASSQATTNGYTF.

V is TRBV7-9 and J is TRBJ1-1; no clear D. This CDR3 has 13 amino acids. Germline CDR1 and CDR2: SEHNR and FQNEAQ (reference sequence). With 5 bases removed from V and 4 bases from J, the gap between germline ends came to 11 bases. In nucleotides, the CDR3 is TGTGCCAGCAGCCAAACGGTCCTCACTGAAGCTTTCTTT. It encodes CASSQTVLTEAFF.

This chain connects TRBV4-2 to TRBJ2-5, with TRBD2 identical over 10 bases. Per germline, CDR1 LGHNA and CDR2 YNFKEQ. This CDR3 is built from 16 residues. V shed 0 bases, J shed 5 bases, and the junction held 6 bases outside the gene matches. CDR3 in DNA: TGTGCCAGCAGCCAAGATAGTGGGACTAGCGCCGAGACCCAGTACTTC. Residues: CASSQDSGTSAETQYF.

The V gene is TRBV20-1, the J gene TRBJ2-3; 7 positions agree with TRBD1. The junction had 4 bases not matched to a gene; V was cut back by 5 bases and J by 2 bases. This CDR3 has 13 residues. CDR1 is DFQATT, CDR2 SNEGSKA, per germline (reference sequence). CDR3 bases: TGCAGTGCTCTCAGGGGGATCACAGATACGCAGTATTTT. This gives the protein CSALRGITDTQYF.

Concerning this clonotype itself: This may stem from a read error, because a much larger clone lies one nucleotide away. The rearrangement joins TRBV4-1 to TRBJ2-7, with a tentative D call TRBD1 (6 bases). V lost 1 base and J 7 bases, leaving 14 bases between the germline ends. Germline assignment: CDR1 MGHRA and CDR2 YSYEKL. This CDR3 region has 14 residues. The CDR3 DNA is TGCGCCAGCAGCCAAGGGGGGCCCTACAATGAGCAGTACTTC. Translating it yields CASSQGGPYNEQYF.

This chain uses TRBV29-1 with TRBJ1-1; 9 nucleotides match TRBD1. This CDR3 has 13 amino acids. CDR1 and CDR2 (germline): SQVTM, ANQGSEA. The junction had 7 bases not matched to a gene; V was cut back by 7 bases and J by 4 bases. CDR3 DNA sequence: TGCAGCGCCACAGGGGGCAGCGGCACTGAAGCTTTCTTT. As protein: CSATGGSGTEAFF. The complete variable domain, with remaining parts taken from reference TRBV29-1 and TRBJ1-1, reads SAVISQKPSRDICQRGTSLTIQCQVDSQVTMMFWYRQQPGQSLTLIATANQGSEATYESGFVIDKFPISRPNLTFSTLTVSNMSPEDSSIYLCSATGGSGTEAFFGQGTRLTVV.

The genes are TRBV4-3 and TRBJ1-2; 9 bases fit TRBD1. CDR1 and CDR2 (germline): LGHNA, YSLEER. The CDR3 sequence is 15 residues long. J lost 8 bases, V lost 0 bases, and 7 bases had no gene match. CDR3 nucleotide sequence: TGCGCCAGCAGCCAAGATACCGGACAGGGGCAGGGCTACACCTTC. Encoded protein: CASSQDTGQGQGYTF.

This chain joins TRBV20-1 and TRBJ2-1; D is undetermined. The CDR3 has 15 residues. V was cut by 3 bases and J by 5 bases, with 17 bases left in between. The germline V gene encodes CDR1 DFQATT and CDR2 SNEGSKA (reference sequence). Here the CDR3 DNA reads TGCAGTGCTAGTGGGTCCAGGCGAGCCAACAATGAGCAGTTCTTC. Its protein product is CSASGSRRANNEQFF.

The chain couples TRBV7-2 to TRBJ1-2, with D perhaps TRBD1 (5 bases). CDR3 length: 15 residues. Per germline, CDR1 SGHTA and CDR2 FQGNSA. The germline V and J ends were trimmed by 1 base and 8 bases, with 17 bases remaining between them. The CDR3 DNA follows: TGTGCCAGCAGCTTAGATGTTCGGGGGTCCTTAGGCTACACCTTC. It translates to CASSLDVRGSLGYTF. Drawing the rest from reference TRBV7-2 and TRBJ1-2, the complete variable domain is GAGVSQSPSNKVTEKGKDVELRCDPISGHTALYWYRQSLGQGLEFLIYFQGNSAPDKSGLPSDRFSAERTGGSVSTLTIQRTQQEDSAVYLCASSLDVRGSLGYTFGSGTRLTVV.

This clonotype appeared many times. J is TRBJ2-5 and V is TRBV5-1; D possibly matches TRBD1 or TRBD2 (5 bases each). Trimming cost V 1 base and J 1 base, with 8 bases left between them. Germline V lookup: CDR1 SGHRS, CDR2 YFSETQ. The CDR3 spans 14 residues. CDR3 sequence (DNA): TGCGCCAGCAGCTTGTACGGGACCCAAGAGACCCAGTACTTC. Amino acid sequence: CASSLYGTQETQYF. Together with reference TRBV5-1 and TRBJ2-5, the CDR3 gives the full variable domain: KAGVTQTPRYLIKTRGQQVTLSCSPISGHRSVSWYQQTPGQGLQFLFEYFSETQRNKGNFPGRFSGRQFSNSRSEMNVSTLELGDSALYLCASSLYGTQETQYFGPGTRLLVL.

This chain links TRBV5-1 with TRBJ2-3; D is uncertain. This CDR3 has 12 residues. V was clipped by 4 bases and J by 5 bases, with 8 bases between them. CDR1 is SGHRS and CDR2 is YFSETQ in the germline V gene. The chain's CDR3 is CASSLLIDTQYF. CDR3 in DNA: TGCGCCAGCAGCCTGTTAATAGATACGCAGTATTTT.

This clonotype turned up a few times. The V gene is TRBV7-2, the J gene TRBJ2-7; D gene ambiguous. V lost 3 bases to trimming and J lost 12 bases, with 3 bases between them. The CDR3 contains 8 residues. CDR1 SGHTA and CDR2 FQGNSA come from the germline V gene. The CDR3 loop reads CASSFAYF. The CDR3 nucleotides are TGTGCCAGCAGCTTTGCGTACTTC.